The 20 T cell receptor beta chains presented below share a single source sample, sequenced in a study of cytomegalovirus exposure and HLA in healthy donors. A multiplex PCR was run with 60 Vbeta primers and 13 Jbeta primers. Only in-frame clones appear in the TCRdb table, and some are missing; sequencing was by immunoSEQ multiplex PCR. There are roughly 80,000 clones in the sample; just over 75% occur only once, and roughly 3% lies in the top ten. The sample comprised PBMCs. Receptor source: a man in his fifties or sixties in good health and CMV-seropositive.

This rearrangement joins TRBV7-6 to TRBJ2-7; D is unclear. The germline V gene encodes CDR1 SGHVS and CDR2 FNYEAQ. The length of the CDR3 is 17 residues. Trimming cost V 2 bases and J 0 bases, with 17 bases left between them. CDR3 nucleotides: TGTGCCAGCAGCTTATTTGAGTCCCCGTTGAGCTCCTACGAGCAGTACTTC. It specifies CASSLFESPLSSYEQYF.

J is TRBJ1-2 and V is TRBV28; D ambiguous. Germline V gene data show CDR1 as MDHEN and CDR2 as SYDVKM. With 1 base removed from V and 4 bases from J, the gap between germline ends came to 10 bases. The CDR3 loop spans 14 amino acids. The CDR3 here is CASSLSLEGYGYTF. CDR3 coding DNA: TGTGCCAGCAGTTTATCGCTAGAGGGCTATGGCTACACCTTC.

In nucleotides, the CDR3 is TGTGCCATCAGCCCTAGCGGGAGCACAGATACGCAGTATTTT. It encodes CAISPSGSTDTQYF. The J gene is TRBJ2-3, the V gene TRBV10-3; 8 nucleotides agree with TRBD2. From germline, CDR1 is ENHRY and CDR2 SYGVKD. After removal of 6 bases from V and 0 bases from J, the junction contained 2 bases not matched to a gene. This CDR3 spans 14 amino acids.

V gene TRBV11-2 combines with J gene TRBJ2-5; maybe TRBD1 (5 bases). The J call may not be correct, given that the DNA end is closer to TRBJ2-7. Germline CDR1 and CDR2: SGHAT and FQNNGV. The CDR3 runs 13 residues. The CDR3 loop is CASSLEGDYEQYF. In DNA form, the CDR3 reads TGTGCCAGCAGCTTAGAAGGGGACTACGAGCAGTACTTC.

This chain joins TRBV30 and TRBJ1-1; D perhaps matches TRBD1 (5 bases). Germline V gene lookup returns CDR1 GTSNPN and CDR2 SVGIG (reference sequence). The CDR3 runs to 12 residues. Trimming removed 1 base at V and 6 bases at J, with 9 bases between. In nucleotides, the CDR3 is TGTGCCTGGAGTGGGGGCGGCGCTGAAGCTTTCTTT. It translates to CAWSGGGAEAFF.

The V gene is TRBV6-6, the J gene TRBJ2-5; TRBD2 matches 14 bases. Germline CDR1 is MNHNY and CDR2 is SVGAGI (reference sequence). V shed 2 bases and J 3 bases; nucleotides not matched to a gene: 2. The CDR3 is 16 amino acids. CDR3 residues: CASSYPGLAGEETQYF. The DNA of the CDR3 is TGTGCCAGCAGTTACCCGGGACTAGCGGGAGAAGAGACCCAGTACTTC.

V usage is TRBV7-8 and J usage is TRBJ2-1; 9 nucleotides align to TRBD2. The CDR3 length is 17 residues. Germline-derived CDR1 and CDR2 are SGHVS and FQNEAQ. Losses at the gene ends were 5 bases for V and 7 bases for J; bases not matched to a gene: 15. The CDR3 sequence: CASSAWTSAQSKNEQFF. Written as DNA, the CDR3 is TGTGCCAGCAGCGCGTGGACTAGCGCCCAATCCAAAAATGAGCAGTTCTTC. Supplemented by reference TRBV7-8 and TRBJ2-1, the full variable domain reads GAGVSQSPRYKVAKRGQDVALRCDPISGHVSLFWYQQALGQGPEFLTYFQNEAQLDKSGLPSDRFFAERPEGSVSTLKIQRTQQEDSAVYLCASSAWTSAQSKNEQFFGPGTRLTVL.

The chain combines TRBV7-2 with TRBJ2-5; the match to TRBD2 covers 8 bases. This CDR3 comprises 14 residues. Trimming at V came to 4 bases and at J to 7 bases, leaving 8 bases not matched to a gene. Germline CDR1 reads SGHTA; CDR2 reads FQGNSA. Here the CDR3 DNA reads TGTGCCAGCAGCTCCGGGACTAGTCACGCGACCCAGTACTTC. This gives the protein CASSSGTSHATQYF.

V usage is TRBV4-3 and J usage is TRBJ2-1, with TRBD2 identical over 11 bases. The CDR3 length is 15 residues. After removal of 4 bases from V and 6 bases from J, the junction contained 5 bases not matched to a gene. The V gene's germline CDR1 is LGHNA and CDR2 YSLEER. CDR3 nucleotides: TGCGCCAGCAGCCTAATAGCGGGAGGGTTCAATGAGCAGTTCTTC. Amino acid sequence: CASSLIAGGFNEQFF.

This clone was counted a few times. V usage is TRBV9 and J usage is TRBJ2-5; D is unclear. This CDR3 spans 13 amino acids. V was pared by 3 bases and J by 4 bases, with 10 bases between. CDR1 and CDR2 (germline): SGDLS, YYNGEE. The CDR3 reads CASSAGSRETQYF. The CDR3 DNA reads TGTGCCAGCAGCGCCGGGTCCCGAGAGACCCAGTACTTC.

The chain joins TRBV30 to TRBJ1-5; D might be TRBD1 (5 bases). Germline V CDR1 and CDR2: GTSNPN, SVGIG (reference sequence). Trimming took 3 bases from V and 12 from J, leaving 15 bases between them. CDR3 length: 12 amino acids. The chain's CDR3 is CAWSSGGGDQHF. The CDR3 DNA reads as TGTGCCTGGAGCTCGGGCGGGGGAGACCAGCATTTT.

This rearrangement joins TRBV29-1 to TRBJ2-7; D gene ambiguous. Germline CDR1 is SQVTM and CDR2 is ANQGSEA. Trimming removed 6 bases from V and 3 bases from J, with 15 bases in between. The CDR3 is 13 amino acids. In DNA, the CDR3 is TGCAGCGTCATACCCTGGAGTGGCTACGAGCAGTACTTC. This encodes CSVIPWSGYEQYF.

The chain is built from TRBV5-4 and TRBJ1-2; possible D gene TRBD1, 5 bases. V was shortened by 2 bases and J by 2 bases, with 10 bases between the two germline ends. CDR3 length: 14 residues. Germline lookup yields CDR1 SGHNT and CDR2 YYREEE (reference sequence). DNA for the CDR3: TGTGCCAGCAGCTTTGACGCAGGGAACTATGGCTACACCTTC. Its protein product is CASSFDAGNYGYTF.

J is TRBJ1-2 and V is TRBV11-2; D unresolved. The CDR3 length is 13 residues. Looked up from germline, CDR1 is SGHAT and CDR2 is FQNNGV. Between the trimmed V and J ends, which lost 5 bases and 3 bases, there was a span of 10 bases. CDR3 residues: CASSRDHHYGYTF. The CDR3 region has the DNA TGTGCCAGCAGCAGAGATCACCACTATGGCTACACCTTC.

J is TRBJ2-4 and V is TRBV9; TRBD1 matches at 9 bases. The junction had 13 bases not matched to a gene; V was cut back by 0 bases and J by 12 bases. The germline gives CDR1 SGDLS, CDR2 YYNGEE. The CDR3 has 16 amino acids. The CDR3 loop reads CASSVGGGQGWDSQYF. Written as DNA, the CDR3 is TGTGCCAGCAGCGTAGGAGGGGGACAGGGTTGGGACAGTCAGTACTTC.

The chain joins TRBV6-1 to TRBJ2-2, with D possibly being TRBD2 (6 bases). Trimming took 2 bases from V and 4 from J, leaving 11 bases between them. Germline CDR1 reads MNHNS; CDR2 reads SASEGT. This CDR3 has 15 amino acids. The CDR3 bases are TGTGCCAGCAGTGAATGGAGGGGAGGCACCGGGGAGCTGTTTTTT. This codes for CASSEWRGGTGELFF.

The V and J genes are TRBV20-1 and TRBJ2-1, with no clear D. Germline loops: CDR1 DFQATT, CDR2 SNEGSKA (reference sequence). V lost 7 bases and J 8 bases, leaving 9 bases between the germline ends. The CDR3 is 10 residues long. DNA of the CDR3: TGCAGTGTTCAGTCCGATGAGCAGTTCTTC. This gives the protein CSVQSDEQFF.

This clone was counted a single time. The J gene is TRBJ2-7, the V gene TRBV28, with 8 bases matching TRBD1. V lost 6 bases, J lost 4 bases, and 14 bases stayed unmatched. Per the germline V gene, CDR1 is MDHEN and CDR2 is SYDVKM. The CDR3 length is 16 residues. The CDR3 DNA sequence: TGTGCCAGCAGCCCCTCCCTGGGGACAGGCGGGTACGAGCAGTACTTC. It codes for CASSPSLGTGGYEQYF.

V usage is TRBV6-5 and J usage is TRBJ2-1, with 10 positions matching TRBD2. The V segment lost 2 bases and the J segment 9 bases; nucleotides outside the gene matches: 10. Germline CDR1 MNHEY, CDR2 SVGAGI. The CDR3 covers 16 residues. The CDR3 DNA reads TGTGCCAGCAGTTACCATGTCCTAGCGGGAGCTTCTGAGCAGTTCTTC. It translates to CASSYHVLAGASEQFF.

This clone came up once. The chain carries TRBV7-3 and TRBJ2-3; no reliable D call. This CDR3 has 13 amino acids. The germline V and J ends were trimmed by 5 bases and 5 bases, with 11 bases remaining between them. CDR1 is SGHTA and CDR2 is FQGTGA in the germline V gene. This CDR3 is CASSAQTGDTQYF. CDR3 DNA: TGTGCCAGCAGCGCCCAAACTGGAGATACGCAGTATTTT.